These 18 T cell receptor beta chains share one sample of origin, sequenced in a study of cytomegalovirus exposure and HLA in healthy donors. Primers for the PCR totalled 60 Vbeta and 13 Jbeta. The data were produced by immunoSEQ multiplex PCR, yet TCRdb's version contains in-frame clones alone and is incomplete. The profile covers about 120,000 clones, with around four fifths appearing a single time and roughly 30% taken by the ten largest. The source material was PBMCs. These receptors all stem from a man in his sixties in good health and CMV-seropositive.

In nucleotides, the CDR3 is TGTGCCAGCAGTGCCCTGGGGGGGGCTGGAAACACCATATATTTT. This codes for CASSALGGAGNTIYF. This sequence joins TRBV6-1 and TRBJ1-3, with D tentatively TRBD1 (5 bases). Between the trimmed V and J ends, which lost 4 bases and 2 bases, there was a span of 12 bases. CDR3 length equals 15 residues. CDR1 MNHNS and CDR2 SASEGT come from the germline V gene.

This chain links TRBV7-3 with TRBJ2-2, with TRBD1 matching over 7 bases. The CDR3 spans 16 residues. Unmatched junction bases numbered 12, after V lost 5 bases and J lost 6 bases. The germline V gene encodes CDR1 SGHTA and CDR2 FQGTGA. DNA of the CDR3: TGTGCCAGCAGCCTATCATTTGAGGGGGCGCCCGGGGAGCTGTTTTTT. Translating gives CASSLSFEGAPGELFF.

This clone was counted a single time. The chain links TRBV7-6 to TRBJ2-5; possibly TRBD2 for D (6 bases). CDR1 and CDR2 (germline): SGHVS, FNYEAQ. V shed 3 bases and J shed 2 bases, with 7 bases lying between them. CDR3 size: 13 residues. CDR3 DNA sequence: TGTGCCAGCAGCTTTGGACTACAAGAGACCCAGTACTTC. Protein product: CASSFGLQETQYF.

CDR3: CASSRNRGLAEAFF. The CDR3 region has the DNA TGTGCCAGTAGTAGAAACAGGGGTCTCGCTGAAGCTTTCTTT. The V call is TRBV19, the J call TRBJ1-1, with 7 bases aligning to TRBD1. The germline V gene has CDR1 LNHDA and CDR2 SQIVND (reference sequence). This CDR3 contains 14 residues. After removal of 4 bases from V and 6 bases from J, the junction contained 8 bases not matched to a gene.

The V and J genes are TRBV30 and TRBJ2-7, with a possible D match to TRBD2 (6 bases). V was trimmed by 3 bases and J by 0 bases, leaving 12 bases between them. Germline V CDR1 and CDR2: GTSNPN, SVGIG (reference sequence). There are 14 residues in the CDR3. Here the CDR3 DNA reads TGTGCCTGGAGCGCCGGGGGTGGCTCCTACGAGCAGTACTTC. Translating gives CAWSAGGGSYEQYF.

V usage is TRBV5-1 and J usage is TRBJ2-2, with D perhaps matching TRBD2 (5 bases). V lost 1 base, J lost 4 bases, and 17 bases lay in between. Germline lookup yields CDR1 SGHRS and CDR2 YFSETQ. This CDR3 spans 17 amino acids. In DNA form, the CDR3 reads TGCGCCAGCAGCTTGTATACGGGGATCGATGGCACCGGGGAGCTGTTTTTT. This gives the protein CASSLYTGIDGTGELFF.

The rearrangement uses TRBV2 and TRBJ2-1; 9 bases are a match to TRBD1. This CDR3 has 15 amino acids. V was clipped by 6 bases and J by 4 bases; unmatched bases: 7. In germline, CDR1 is SNHLY, CDR2 FYNNEI. Here the CDR3 reads CASRRDRDNYNEQFF. The CDR3 bases are TGTGCCAGCAGACGGGACAGGGACAATTACAATGAGCAGTTCTTC.

This clone was detected once. V and J are TRBV12-5 and TRBJ2-2; a possible D gene is TRBD1 (5 bases). Germline V lookup: CDR1 LGHNT, CDR2 FRNRAP. This CDR3 contains 16 residues. Trimming shortened V by 7 bases and J by 3 bases, and 18 bases separated the two germline ends. The CDR3 DNA reads TGTGCTAGTGATCCTGACTTTGGGGCGGACACCGGGGAGCTGTTTTTT. Protein product: CASDPDFGADTGELFF. The full variable domain, completed using reference TRBV12-5 and TRBJ2-2, is DARVTQTPRHKVTEMGQEVTMRCQPILGHNTVFWYRQTMMQGLELLAYFRNRAPLDDSGMPKDRFSAEMPDATLATLKIQPSEPRDSAVYFCASDPDFGADTGELFFGEGSRLTVL.

This clone has only a few counts. V and J are TRBV9 and TRBJ2-7; D perhaps matches TRBD2 (6 bases). The V gene's germline CDR1 is SGDLS and CDR2 YYNGEE. V gave up 3 bases and J gave up 2 bases, with 15 bases separating them. The CDR3 covers 15 residues. This CDR3 reads CASSASGSGPYEQYF. DNA of the CDR3: TGTGCCAGCAGCGCCAGCGGGTCTGGGCCCTACGAGCAGTACTTC.

This clone has only one observation. This chain links TRBV5-1 with TRBJ2-3; no clear D gene. Trimming removed 2 bases at V and 4 bases at J, with 5 bases between. The length of the CDR3 is 12 residues. Germline V gene sequence: CDR1 SGHRS, CDR2 YFSETQ. This CDR3 reads CASSFNPDTQYF. The CDR3 DNA reads TGCGCCAGCAGCTTTAATCCAGATACGCAGTATTTT.

The CDR3 loop reads CAWSVRTGQETQYF. CDR3 nucleotides: TGTGCCTGGAGTGTACGAACTGGCCAAGAGACCCAGTACTTC. V gene TRBV30 combines with J gene TRBJ2-5; no clear D. V lost 0 bases and J 1 base, leaving 9 bases between the germline ends. CDR3 size: 14 residues. The germline CDR1 and CDR2 sequences are GTSNPN and SVGIG (reference sequence).

This clone was found a few times. The V call is TRBV9, the J call TRBJ1-5, with unresolved D. V was shortened by 0 bases and J by 3 bases, with 7 bases between the two germline ends. In germline, CDR1 is SGDLS, CDR2 YYNGEE. This CDR3 has 14 residues. CDR3: CASSVAQVNQPQHF. The CDR3 region has the DNA TGTGCCAGCAGCGTAGCGCAGGTCAATCAGCCCCAGCATTTT. Full variable domain (rest looked up from reference TRBV9 and TRBJ1-5): DSGVTQTPKHLITATGQRVTLRCSPRSGDLSVYWYQQSLDQGLQFLIQYYNGEERAKGNILERFSAQQFPDLHSELNLSSLELGDSALYFCASSVAQVNQPQHFGDGTRLSIL.

J is TRBJ1-5 and V is TRBV6-1, with D possibly matching TRBD1 (5 bases). Germline assignment: CDR1 MNHNS and CDR2 SASEGT. V was trimmed by 1 base and J by 1 base, leaving 11 bases between them. CDR3 size: 16 residues. In DNA, the CDR3 is TGTGCCAGCAGTGAAGGCCGGGGGAGGAGCAATCAGCCCCAGCATTTT. Translation gives CASSEGRGRSNQPQHF.

The sample holds a few counts of this clone. The DNA of the CDR3 is TGTGCCAGCTCACCCACGGGACAGGGGGCGCCTGGAAACACCATATATTTT. Translation gives CASSPTGQGAPGNTIYF. The chain carries TRBV18 and TRBJ1-3; 12 nucleotides agree with TRBD1. The CDR3 covers 17 residues. CDR1 is KGHSH, CDR2 LQKENI, per germline. The V and J ends lost 3 bases and 2 bases, in that order; junction bases with no gene match: 5.

V and J are TRBV5-1 and TRBJ1-6, with D possibly matching TRBD1 (5 bases). Germline-derived CDR1 and CDR2 are SGHRS and YFSETQ. Trimming stripped 0 bases from V and 4 bases from J, with 11 bases between. This CDR3 is 16 amino acids long. The CDR3 spells CASSLGQGKYNSPLHF. DNA of the CDR3: TGCGCCAGCAGCTTGGGCCAGGGAAAGTATAATTCACCCCTCCACTTT.

This chain joins TRBV2 and TRBJ2-2; tentative D call: TRBD2 (6 bases). The CDR3 has 15 residues. Trimming took off 1 base at V and 4 bases at J, with 10 bases between the two ends. Germline-derived CDR1 and CDR2 are SNHLY and FYNNEI. The CDR3 bases are TGTGCCAGCAGTGAAGTCGGGGGAAGCACCGGGGAGCTGTTTTTT. It is translated as CASSEVGGSTGELFF.

The chain recombines TRBV18 with TRBJ2-7; TRBD1 might be the D (6 bases). Germline V CDR1 and CDR2: KGHSH, LQKENI. V lost 3 bases to trimming and J lost 2 bases, with 8 bases between them. The CDR3 length is 13 residues. The chain's CDR3 is CASSPDSPYEQYF. The CDR3 nucleotides are TGTGCCAGCTCACCGGACAGTCCCTACGAGCAGTACTTC. The variable domain in full, completed from reference TRBV18 and TRBJ2-7, reads NAGVMQNPRHLVRRRGQEARLRCSPMKGHSHVYWYRQLPEEGLKFMVYLQKENIIDESGMPKERFSAEFPKEGPSILRIQQVVRGDSAAYFCASSPDSPYEQYFGPGTRLTVT.

This clone has just a few counts. The V and J genes are TRBV5-8 and TRBJ1-1; no clear D. Germline V CDR1 and CDR2: SGHTS, YDEGEE. This CDR3 is built from 13 residues. V lost 2 bases, J lost 1 base, and 6 bases lay in between. In DNA form, the CDR3 reads TGTGCCAGCAGCTTTGGCTGGAACACTGAAGCTTTCTTT. It encodes CASSFGWNTEAFF.